The clone carrying this T cell receptor (beta chain) was recorded at least ten times. As yet, its antigen is unknown. V lost 5 bases, J lost 1 base, and 14 bases lay in between. CDR1 is SEHNR, CDR2 FQNEAQ, per germline (reference sequence). The CDR3 contains 15 residues. These data originate in a study of Graves' ophthalmopathy and Graves' hyperthyroidism. General study findings and limits: Ophthalmopathy progression was predicted by the model at just over 70% sensitivity and 72% to 75% specificity. The authors also found most expanded thyroid clonotypes above 0.001 frequency in blood.

The authors amplified TCR beta CDR3 regions, and they did so from RNA transcripts for repertoire sequencing. After a first-round RT-PCR with HTBI primers, a second-round multiplex PCR was run. A single record per CDR3 protein comes from TCRdb applying MiXCR to the multiplex PCR reads. The sample carries about 1.1 million distinct CDR3 sequences, 36% recorded once. Material for sequencing was peripheral blood or thyroid tissue (not recorded which). The V and J genes are TRBV7-9 and TRBJ2-5; D perhaps matches TRBD1 (6 bases). This receptor was obtained from an adult man with Graves' hyperthyroidism. In nucleotides, the CDR3 is TGTGCCAGCAGCCCCATAACAGGGCCCCAAGAGACCCAGTACTTC. Its translation: CASSPITGPQETQYF.